This record concerns one T cell receptor beta chain sequence. The antigen remains undetermined. This record belongs to a study of T cell repertoires in cytomegalovirus infection. Study-level information: Well-studied HLA-B-restricted epitopes and recently identified HLA-C-restricted epitopes of CMV were both used in the study.

The study's findings and limits: Dominant in the ex vivo response were TCR beta clonotypes restricted by HLA-C and specific for CMV. Frequencies of public TCR beta families were cumulated, and this identified carriers of CMV plus the relevant HLA.

V lost 2 bases and J 7 bases, leaving 16 bases between the germline ends. Germline lookup yields CDR1 SGHTA and CDR2 FQGNSA. CDR3 size: 15 residues. From the reads, TCRdb called clonotypes with MiXCR, one entry per CDR3 protein. The table has 570,000 or so distinct CDR3 sequences, about 40% seen once. Sample: cultured PBMCs, taken from culture after CMV antigen stimulation. The clonotype originates from a human donor in good health (CMV status not recorded). Some clones in this sample may be carry-over from other donors' samples. This chain uses TRBV7-2 with TRBJ2-3, with no clear D. The CDR3 sequence is CASSLRASSHHTQYF. The CDR3 DNA reads TGTGCCAGCAGCTTACGGGCTAGTAGTCATCATACGCAGTATTTT.